The rows below give T cell receptor beta chains drawn from one sample of a study of T-cell reconstitution after alpha-beta-depleted transplantation in children. TCRdb redid the calling of the PCR reads with MiXCR, one entry per CDR3 protein. The sample has a few hundred thousand distinct CDR3 sequences, 10% seen once. The sequenced sample was PBMCs, obtained before TCRalphabeta/CD19-depleted stem cell transplant. These receptors were collected from a boy under three years old with acute myeloid leukemia, due to receive a stem cell transplant. Both conserved end residues are part of each CDR3.

v_call: TRBV5-1; j_call: TRBJ2-6; cdr3_aa: CASSFGTNSGANVLTF
v_call: TRBV19; j_call: TRBJ2-7; cdr3_aa: CASSAGPTDRPYEQYF
v_call: TRBV5-1; j_call: TRBJ2-3; cdr3_aa: CASSRSGEGRDTQYF
v_call: TRBV12-3/TRBV12-4; j_call: TRBJ1-6; cdr3_aa: CASTRGPQGSPLHF
v_call: TRBV30; j_call: TRBJ1-1; cdr3_aa: CAWSVRPGQGNTEAFF
v_call: TRBV13; j_call: TRBJ2-1; cdr3_aa: CASSLTDNEQFF
v_call: TRBV5-1; j_call: TRBJ2-3; cdr3_aa: CASSLTQDTQYF
v_call: TRBV5-1; j_call: TRBJ2-5; cdr3_aa: CASSAWGPRSQETQYF
v_call: TRBV5-6; j_call: TRBJ1-1; cdr3_aa: CASSFGTSNTEAFF
v_call: TRBV28; j_call: TRBJ2-1; cdr3_aa: CASSLGLAGEDEQFF
v_call: TRBV24-1; j_call: TRBJ2-4; cdr3_aa: CATSQGGLAKNIQYF
v_call: TRBV5-4; j_call: TRBJ1-1; cdr3_aa: CASSLAGQHNTEAFF
v_call: TRBV2; j_call: TRBJ2-5; cdr3_aa: CASSASVRRPQETQYF
v_call: TRBV28; j_call: TRBJ1-2; cdr3_aa: CASSFFGTLANYGYTF
v_call: TRBV6-5; j_call: TRBJ2-2; cdr3_aa: CASSRVFTGELFF
v_call: TRBV2; j_call: TRBJ2-2; cdr3_aa: CASSEGRGWTGELFF
v_call: TRBV9; j_call: TRBJ2-6; cdr3_aa: CASSPRTSSGANVLTF
v_call: TRBV27; j_call: TRBJ2-3; cdr3_aa: CASSLTHATGTDTQYF
v_call: TRBV20-1; j_call: TRBJ2-3; cdr3_aa: CSTLGSRGTDTQYF
v_call: TRBV20-1; j_call: TRBJ2-7; cdr3_aa: CSASDVKGLVEQYF
v_call: TRBV20-1; j_call: TRBJ2-1; cdr3_aa: CSARDGYRGVYNEQFF
v_call: TRBV4-1; j_call: TRBJ2-1; cdr3_aa: CASSQVSYEQFF
v_call: TRBV5-1; j_call: TRBJ2-2; cdr3_aa: CASSFGQGSGELFF
v_call: TRBV10-3; j_call: TRBJ2-2; cdr3_aa: CAISEKDGELFF
v_call: TRBV7-9; j_call: TRBJ1-4; cdr3_aa: CASSLESNEKLFF
v_call: TRBV28; j_call: TRBJ2-2; cdr3_aa: CASRIPGQFSGELFF
v_call: TRBV29-1; j_call: TRBJ1-4; cdr3_aa: CSVGGQANEKLFF
v_call: TRBV30; j_call: TRBJ1-2; cdr3_aa: CCAIRTENYGYTF
v_call: TRBV4-2; j_call: TRBJ2-3; cdr3_aa: CASSQGGGTDTQYF
v_call: TRBV27; j_call: TRBJ2-7; cdr3_aa: CASSFSGSYEQYF
v_call: TRBV6-5; j_call: TRBJ1-6; cdr3_aa: CASRDPNSPLHF
v_call: TRBV7-6; j_call: TRBJ2-1; cdr3_aa: CASSLRRGTSNEQFF
v_call: TRBV28; j_call: TRBJ1-6; cdr3_aa: CASKRTSSYNSPLHF
v_call: TRBV20-1; j_call: TRBJ2-3; cdr3_aa: CSARDVLSTDTQYF
v_call: TRBV7-2; j_call: TRBJ2-2; cdr3_aa: CASSPGLAGVGELFF
v_call: TRBV28; j_call: TRBJ2-2; cdr3_aa: CASSLYSFNTGELFF
v_call: TRBV20-1; j_call: TRBJ1-1; cdr3_aa: CSARTYEGGNTEAFF
v_call: TRBV7-2; j_call: TRBJ2-5; cdr3_aa: CASSGGPLSGETQYF
v_call: TRBV3-1; j_call: TRBJ2-7; cdr3_aa: CASSQVWGQGDYEQYF
v_call: TRBV12-3/TRBV12-4; j_call: TRBJ2-7; cdr3_aa: CASSFGTTYSYEQYF
v_call: TRBV18; j_call: TRBJ2-5; cdr3_aa: CASSPRTENQETQYF
v_call: TRBV12-3/TRBV12-4; j_call: TRBJ2-7; cdr3_aa: CASSLAGGQSEQYF
v_call: TRBV5-1; j_call: TRBJ1-6; cdr3_aa: CASSLGTTYNSPLHF
v_call: TRBV7-9; j_call: TRBJ1-4; cdr3_aa: CASSLGRRLFF
v_call: TRBV11-1; j_call: TRBJ2-3; cdr3_aa: CASSLRTDTQYF
v_call: TRBV12-3/TRBV12-4; j_call: TRBJ1-2; cdr3_aa: CASSTSTNYGYTF
v_call: TRBV7-9; j_call: TRBJ2-1; cdr3_aa: CASSRFRLDSYNEQFF
v_call: TRBV14; j_call: TRBJ1-1; cdr3_aa: CASSQTDRAEAFF
v_call: TRBV3-1; j_call: TRBJ2-1; cdr3_aa: CASSQGPRPNPFNEQFF
v_call: TRBV6-2/TRBV6-3; j_call: TRBJ2-7; cdr3_aa: CASSYRTGVYEQYF
v_call: TRBV11-3; j_call: TRBJ2-5; cdr3_aa: CASSLVSDLRTQYF
v_call: TRBV20-1; j_call: TRBJ1-5; cdr3_aa: CSANRDQPQHF
v_call: TRBV5-1; j_call: TRBJ2-2; cdr3_aa: CASARGARSTGELFF
v_call: TRBV7-2; j_call: TRBJ2-7; cdr3_aa: CASSWTPYEQYF
v_call: TRBV27; j_call: TRBJ1-1; cdr3_aa: CASSPYGEVDTEAFF
v_call: TRBV7-8; j_call: TRBJ2-3; cdr3_aa: CASSLWAARGTDTQYF
v_call: TRBV7-3; j_call: TRBJ2-1; cdr3_aa: CASSLSAAGGRYNEQFF